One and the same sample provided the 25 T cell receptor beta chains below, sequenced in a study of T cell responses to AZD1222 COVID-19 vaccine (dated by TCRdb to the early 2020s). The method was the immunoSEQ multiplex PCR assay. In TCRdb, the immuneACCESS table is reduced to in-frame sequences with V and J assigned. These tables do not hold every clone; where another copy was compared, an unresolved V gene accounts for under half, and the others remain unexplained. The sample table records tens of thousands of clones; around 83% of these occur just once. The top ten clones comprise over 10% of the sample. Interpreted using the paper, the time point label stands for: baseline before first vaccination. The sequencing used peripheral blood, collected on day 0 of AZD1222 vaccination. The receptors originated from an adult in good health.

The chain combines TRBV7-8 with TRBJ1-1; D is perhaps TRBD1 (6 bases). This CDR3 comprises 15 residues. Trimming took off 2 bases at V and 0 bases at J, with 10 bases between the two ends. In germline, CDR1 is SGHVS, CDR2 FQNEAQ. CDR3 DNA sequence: TGTGCCAGCAGCTTACGTGGGGGGCTGAACACTGAAGCTTTCTTT. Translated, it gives CASSLRGGLNTEAFF.

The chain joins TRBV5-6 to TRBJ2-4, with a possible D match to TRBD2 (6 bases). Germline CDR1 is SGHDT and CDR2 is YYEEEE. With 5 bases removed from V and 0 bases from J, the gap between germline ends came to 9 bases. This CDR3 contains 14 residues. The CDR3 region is CASSSGLAKNIQYF. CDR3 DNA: TGTGCCAGCAGTTCGGGACTAGCCAAAAACATTCAGTACTTC.

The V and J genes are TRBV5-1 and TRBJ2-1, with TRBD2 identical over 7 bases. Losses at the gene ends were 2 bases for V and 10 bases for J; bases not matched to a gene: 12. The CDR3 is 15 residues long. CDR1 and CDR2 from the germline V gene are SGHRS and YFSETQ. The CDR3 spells CASSFEAQRGTEQFF. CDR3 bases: TGCGCCAGCAGCTTTGAGGCCCAGCGGGGTACCGAGCAGTTCTTC.

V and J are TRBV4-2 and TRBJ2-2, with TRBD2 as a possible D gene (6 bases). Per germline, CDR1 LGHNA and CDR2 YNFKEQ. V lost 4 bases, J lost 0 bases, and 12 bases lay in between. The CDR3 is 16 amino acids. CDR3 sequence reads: CASSPAGNTNTGELFF. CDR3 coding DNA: TGTGCCAGCAGCCCAGCGGGCAATACGAACACCGGGGAGCTGTTTTTT.

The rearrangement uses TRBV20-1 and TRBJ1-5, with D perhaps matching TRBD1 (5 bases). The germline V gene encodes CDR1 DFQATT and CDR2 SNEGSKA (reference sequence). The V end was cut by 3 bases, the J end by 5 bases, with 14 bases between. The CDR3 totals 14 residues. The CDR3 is CSASAGENHQPQHF. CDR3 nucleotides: TGCAGTGCTAGTGCGGGGGAAAACCATCAGCCCCAGCATTTT.

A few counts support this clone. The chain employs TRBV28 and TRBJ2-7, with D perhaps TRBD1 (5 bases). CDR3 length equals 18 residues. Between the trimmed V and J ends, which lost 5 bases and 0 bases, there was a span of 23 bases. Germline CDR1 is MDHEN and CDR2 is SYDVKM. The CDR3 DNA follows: TGTGCCAGCAGTGCCCCTCTCCTCCTGACAGCTTTCTCCTACGAGCAGTACTTC. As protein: CASSAPLLLTAFSYEQYF.

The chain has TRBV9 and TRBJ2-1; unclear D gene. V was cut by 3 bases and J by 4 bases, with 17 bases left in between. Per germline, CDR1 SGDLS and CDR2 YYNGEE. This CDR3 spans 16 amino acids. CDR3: CASSAGVVVNYNEQFF. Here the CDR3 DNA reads TGTGCCAGCAGCGCTGGGGTGGTAGTTAATTACAATGAGCAGTTCTTC.

CDR3 coding DNA: TGTGCCGCAAATCGGGGGGGCGAGGAGACCCAGTACTTC. Protein product: CAANRGGEETQYF. The V gene is TRBV10-3, the J gene TRBJ2-5, with 8 bases that match TRBD2. CDR3 length: 13 amino acids. Germline-derived CDR1 and CDR2 are ENHRY and SYGVKD. V shed 11 bases and J 5 bases; nucleotides not matched to a gene: 10.

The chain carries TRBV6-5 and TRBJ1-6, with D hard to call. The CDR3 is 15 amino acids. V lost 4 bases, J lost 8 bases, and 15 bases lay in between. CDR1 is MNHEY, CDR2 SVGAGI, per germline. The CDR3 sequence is CASSSPGRGDSPLHF. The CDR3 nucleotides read TGTGCCAGCAGTTCCCCGGGAAGAGGAGATTCACCCCTCCACTTT.

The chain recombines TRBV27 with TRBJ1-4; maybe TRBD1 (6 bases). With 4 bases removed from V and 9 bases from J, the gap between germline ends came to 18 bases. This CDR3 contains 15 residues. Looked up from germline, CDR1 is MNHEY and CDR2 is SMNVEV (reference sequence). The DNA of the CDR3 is TGTGCCAGCAGTTCAGAACCCTGGCAGGGGCAAAAACTGTTTTTT. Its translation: CASSSEPWQGQKLFF.

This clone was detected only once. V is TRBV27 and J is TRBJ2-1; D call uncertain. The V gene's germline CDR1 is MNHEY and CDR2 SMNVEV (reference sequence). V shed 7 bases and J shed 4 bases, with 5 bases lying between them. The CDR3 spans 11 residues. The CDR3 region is CASNSYNEQFF. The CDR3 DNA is TGTGCCAGCAATTCTTACAATGAGCAGTTCTTC.

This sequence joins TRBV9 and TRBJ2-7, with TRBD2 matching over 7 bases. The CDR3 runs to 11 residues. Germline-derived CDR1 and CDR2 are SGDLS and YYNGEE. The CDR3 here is CLRAGEDEQYF. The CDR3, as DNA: TGTCTACGGGCGGGGGAGGACGAGCAGTACTTC.

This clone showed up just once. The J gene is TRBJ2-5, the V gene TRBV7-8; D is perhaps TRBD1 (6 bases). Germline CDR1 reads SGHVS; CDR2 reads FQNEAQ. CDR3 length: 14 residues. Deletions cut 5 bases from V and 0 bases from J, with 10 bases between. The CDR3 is CASSERDNQETQYF. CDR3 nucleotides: TGTGCCAGCAGCGAGAGGGACAACCAAGAGACCCAGTACTTC.

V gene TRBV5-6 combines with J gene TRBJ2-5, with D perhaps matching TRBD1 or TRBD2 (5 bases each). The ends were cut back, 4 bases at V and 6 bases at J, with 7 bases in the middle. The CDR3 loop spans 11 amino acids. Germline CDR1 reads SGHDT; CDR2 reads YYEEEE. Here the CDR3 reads CASSTGQTQYF. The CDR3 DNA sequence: TGTGCCAGCAGCACGGGACAGACCCAGTACTTC.

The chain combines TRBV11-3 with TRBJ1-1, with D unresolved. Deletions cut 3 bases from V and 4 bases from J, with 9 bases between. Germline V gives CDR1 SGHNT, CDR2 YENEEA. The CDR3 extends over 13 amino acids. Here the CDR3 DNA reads TGTGCCAGCAGCTTGGATCCTGGCACTGAAGCTTTCTTT. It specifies CASSLDPGTEAFF.

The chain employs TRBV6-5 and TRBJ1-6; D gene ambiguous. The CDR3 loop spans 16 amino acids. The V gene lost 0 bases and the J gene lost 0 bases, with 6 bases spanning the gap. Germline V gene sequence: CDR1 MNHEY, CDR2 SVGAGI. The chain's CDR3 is CASSYSGVSYNSPLHF. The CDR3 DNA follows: TGTGCCAGCAGTTACTCGGGAGTCTCCTATAATTCACCCCTCCACTTT.

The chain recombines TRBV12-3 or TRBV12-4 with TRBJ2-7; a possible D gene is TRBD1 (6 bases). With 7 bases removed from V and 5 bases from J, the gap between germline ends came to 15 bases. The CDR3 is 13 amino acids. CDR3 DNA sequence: TGTGCCAGCAAAAACTCGGGACACCACGAGCAGTACTTC. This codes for CASKNSGHHEQYF.

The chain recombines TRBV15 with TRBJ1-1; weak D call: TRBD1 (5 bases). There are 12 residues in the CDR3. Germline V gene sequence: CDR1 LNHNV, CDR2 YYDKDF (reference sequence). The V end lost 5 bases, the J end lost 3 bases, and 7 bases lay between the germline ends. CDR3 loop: CATSRGDTEAFF. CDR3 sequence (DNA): TGTGCCACCAGCCGGGGGGACACTGAAGCTTTCTTT. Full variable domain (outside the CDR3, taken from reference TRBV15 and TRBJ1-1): DAMVIQNPRYQVTQFGKPVTLSCSQTLNHNVMYWYQQKSSQAPKLLFHYYDKDFNNEADTPDNFQSRRPNTSFCFLDIRSPGLGDTAMYLCATSRGDTEAFFGQGTRLTVV.

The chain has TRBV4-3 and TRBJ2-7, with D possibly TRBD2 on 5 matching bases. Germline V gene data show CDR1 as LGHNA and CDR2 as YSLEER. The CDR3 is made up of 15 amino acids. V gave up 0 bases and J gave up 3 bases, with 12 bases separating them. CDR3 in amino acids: CASSQDKRGLYEQYF. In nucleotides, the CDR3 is TGCGCCAGCAGCCAAGATAAAAGAGGGCTCTACGAGCAGTACTTC.

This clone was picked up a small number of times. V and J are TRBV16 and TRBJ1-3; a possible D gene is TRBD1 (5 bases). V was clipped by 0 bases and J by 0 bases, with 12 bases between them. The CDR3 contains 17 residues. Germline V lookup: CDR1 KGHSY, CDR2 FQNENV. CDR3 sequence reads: CASSQSRGKSSGNTIYF. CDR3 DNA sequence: TGTGCCAGCAGCCAATCGCGGGGGAAGAGCTCTGGAAACACCATATATTTT.

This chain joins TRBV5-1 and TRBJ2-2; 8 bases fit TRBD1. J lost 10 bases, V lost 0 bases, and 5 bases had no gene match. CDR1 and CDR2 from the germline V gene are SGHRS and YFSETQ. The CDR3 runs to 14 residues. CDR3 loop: CASSLGQGREELFF. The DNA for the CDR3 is TGCGCCAGCAGCTTGGGACAGGGGAGAGAGGAGCTGTTTTTT.

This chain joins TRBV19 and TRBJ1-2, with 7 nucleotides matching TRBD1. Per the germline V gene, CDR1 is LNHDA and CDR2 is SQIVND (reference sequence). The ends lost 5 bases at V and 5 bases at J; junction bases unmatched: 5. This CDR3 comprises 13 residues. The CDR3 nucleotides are TGTGCCAGTAGTCTGGGGACAGCTTATGGCTACACCTTC. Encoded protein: CASSLGTAYGYTF.

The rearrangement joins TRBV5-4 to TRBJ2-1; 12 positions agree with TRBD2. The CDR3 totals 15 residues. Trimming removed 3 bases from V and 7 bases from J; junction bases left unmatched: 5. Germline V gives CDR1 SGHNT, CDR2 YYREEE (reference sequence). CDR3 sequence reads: CASSSTTSGGNEQFF. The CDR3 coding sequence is TGTGCCAGCAGCTCCACTACTAGCGGGGGGAATGAGCAGTTCTTC.

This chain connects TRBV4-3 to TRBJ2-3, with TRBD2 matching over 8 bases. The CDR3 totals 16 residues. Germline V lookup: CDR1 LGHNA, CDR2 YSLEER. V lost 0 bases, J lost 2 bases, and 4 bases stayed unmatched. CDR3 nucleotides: TGCGCCAGCAGCCAAGAGCTAGCGGGTCCCACAGATACGCAGTATTTT. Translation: CASSQELAGPTDTQYF.

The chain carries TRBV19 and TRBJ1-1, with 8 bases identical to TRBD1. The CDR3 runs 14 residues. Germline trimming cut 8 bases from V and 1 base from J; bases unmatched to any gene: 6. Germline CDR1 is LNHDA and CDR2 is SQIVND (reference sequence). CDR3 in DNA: TGTGCCAGTTTACAGGGGGGAGCGAACACTGAAGCTTTCTTT. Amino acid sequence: CASLQGGANTEAFF. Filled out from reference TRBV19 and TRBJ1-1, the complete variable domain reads DGGITQSPKYLFRKEGQNVTLSCEQNLNHDAMYWYRQDPGQGLRLIYYSQIVNDFQKGDIAEGYSVSREKKESFPLTVTSAQKNPTAFYLCASLQGGANTEAFFGQGTRLTVV.